The 12 T cell receptor beta chains below were found in one sample sequenced in a study of tumor-infiltrating lymphocytes in primary liver carcinoma. The tissue used was unsorted bulk material of 20-30 mg. RNA and DNA were co-extracted from it with the AllPrep DNA/RNA mini kit. The researchers produced TCR beta cDNA from 500 ng total RNA with a constant-region primer. Modified slightly, ARM-PCR produced TCR beta libraries over three nested multiplex PCR rounds. Running 10 cycles apiece, the first two PCR rounds relied on TRBV1-TRBV30 forward primers together with a C-beta reverse primer. TCRdb reprocessed the multiplex PCR reads with MiXCR, giving one entry per CDR3 protein. The sample records around 56,000 distinct CDR3 sequences, over 65% being singletons. Sequenced material: liver tumor tissue from sampling region 2. Subset defined: tumor region T2, inferior pole. These receptors were taken from a man aged 40-55 years with primary liver carcinoma and hepatitis B virus infection.

The table lists this clonotype with a few counts. The V call is TRBV4-3, the J call TRBJ2-2; 11 bases fit TRBD2. Germline CDR1 reads LGHNA; CDR2 reads YSLEER. Germline trimming cut 0 bases from V and 7 bases from J; bases unmatched to any gene: 4. The CDR3 is 16 amino acids. DNA for the CDR3: TGCGCCAGCAGCCAAGATATAGCGGGAGGGGTCGGGGAGCTGTTTTTT. It codes for CASSQDIAGGVGELFF.

Points on this clonotype: The junction shows a germline mismatch at one end, possibly a read error. The rearrangement joins TRBV11-2 to TRBJ2-2; D possibly corresponds to TRBD2 (5 bases). This CDR3 region has 16 residues. Germline V gene sequence: CDR1 SGHAT, CDR2 FQNNGV. Here the CDR3 DNA reads TGTGCCGGCAGCAGGCTTAGGAGTGCGAACACCGGGGAGCTCTTTTTT. It codes for CAGSRLRSANTGELFF.

This chain connects TRBV6-6 to TRBJ2-2, with TRBD1 matching 8 bases. Per germline, CDR1 MNHNY and CDR2 SVGAGI (reference sequence). The V and J ends lost 2 bases and 7 bases, in that order; junction bases with no gene match: 6. The CDR3 totals 15 residues. CDR3 region: CASSYPGTGHGELFF. The CDR3 DNA reads as TGTGCCAGCAGTTACCCCGGGACAGGACACGGGGAGCTGTTTTTT.

For this clonotype: The junction does not match germline at one end; this may be a read error. The V call is TRBV12-3 or TRBV12-4, the J call TRBJ1-2; 11 nucleotides line up with TRBD1. CDR3 length: 14 residues. Here the CDR3 reads CVSLRTGGYDGYTF. CDR3 DNA sequence: TGTGTCAGCTTACGGACAGGGGGCTATGATGGCTACACCTTC.

The chain employs TRBV4-2 and TRBJ2-5; 8 nucleotides agree with TRBD2. The V gene's germline CDR1 is LGHNA and CDR2 YNFKEQ. V shed 4 bases and J 4 bases; nucleotides not matched to a gene: 20. The length of the CDR3 is 19 residues. The CDR3 sequence: CASSPSWTSLAAFGETQYF. The CDR3 DNA is TGTGCCAGCAGCCCCAGTTGGACTAGCCTAGCGGCCTTTGGAGAGACCCAGTACTTC.

As to this clonotype: Mismatch with germline at one junction end may stem from a read error. The chain carries TRBV6-1 and TRBJ2-7; D is uncertain. Germline values: CDR1 MNHNS, CDR2 SASEGT. The CDR3 is 15 amino acids. CDR3 residues: CASSEETEPSYEQYF. The DNA for the CDR3 is TGTGCCAGCAGTGAAGAAACTGAGCCTTCCTACGAGCAATACTTC.

Concerning this clonotype itself: Germline and junction disagree at one end, which may indicate a read error. The chain couples TRBV4-3 to TRBJ2-7; D gene unclear. The CDR3 sequence is 13 residues long. Germline V gene lookup returns CDR1 LGHNA and CDR2 YSLEER. CDR3 sequence reads: CASSQGLPYEQYF. The CDR3 DNA follows: TGCGCCAGCAGTCAAGGTCTGCCCTACGAGCAGTACTTC.

This rearrangement joins TRBV28 to TRBJ2-7; 13 nucleotides agree with TRBD2. Unmatched junction bases numbered 9, after V lost 4 bases and J lost 6 bases. The length of the CDR3 is 16 residues. The germline V gene has CDR1 MDHEN and CDR2 SYDVKM. For the CDR3, the DNA is TGTGCCAGCAGTTATTTCGCCGGGACTAGCGGGACCGAGCAGTACTTC. Translated, it gives CASSYFAGTSGTEQYF.

The V call is TRBV29-1, the J call TRBJ2-1; 12 positions match TRBD2. V shed 8 bases and J 11 bases; nucleotides not matched to a gene: 10. This CDR3 comprises 13 residues. CDR1 is SQVTM, CDR2 ANQGSEA, per germline. The CDR3 reads CSWTSGKLYKQFF. In nucleotides, the CDR3 is TGCAGCTGGACTAGCGGGAAGCTCTATAAGCAGTTCTTC.

With regard to this clonotype: At one end, the junction sequence differs from germline, possibly due to a read error. The chain joins TRBV10-3 to TRBJ2-5, with 9 positions matching TRBD2. The germline V gene encodes CDR1 ENHRY and CDR2 SYGVKD. The CDR3 runs to 17 residues. This CDR3 reads CAISELGSGSYQETRYF. The CDR3 nucleotides are TGTGCCATCAGTGAACTGGGTAGCGGGAGTTACCAAGAGACCCGGTACTTC.

With regard to this clonotype: A junction boundary mismatches the germline segment, possibly from a read error. V usage is TRBV7-9 and J usage is TRBJ2-1, with no clear D. CDR1 SEHNR and CDR2 FQNEAQ come from the germline V gene (reference sequence). The CDR3 loop spans 14 amino acids. The CDR3 sequence is CTSSKSIRANVQFF. In DNA, the CDR3 is TGTACCAGCAGTAAAAGTATCCGGGCCAATGTGCAGTTCTTC.

This chain joins TRBV6-6 and TRBJ2-5; no firm D call. CDR3 length equals 12 residues. From germline, CDR1 is MNHNY and CDR2 SVGAGI (reference sequence). The V end lost 6 bases, the J end lost 4 bases, and 9 bases lay between the germline ends. The CDR3 DNA reads as TGTGCCAGCAGCTTGGCGGTAGAGACCCAGTACTTC. Translated: CASSLAVETQYF.